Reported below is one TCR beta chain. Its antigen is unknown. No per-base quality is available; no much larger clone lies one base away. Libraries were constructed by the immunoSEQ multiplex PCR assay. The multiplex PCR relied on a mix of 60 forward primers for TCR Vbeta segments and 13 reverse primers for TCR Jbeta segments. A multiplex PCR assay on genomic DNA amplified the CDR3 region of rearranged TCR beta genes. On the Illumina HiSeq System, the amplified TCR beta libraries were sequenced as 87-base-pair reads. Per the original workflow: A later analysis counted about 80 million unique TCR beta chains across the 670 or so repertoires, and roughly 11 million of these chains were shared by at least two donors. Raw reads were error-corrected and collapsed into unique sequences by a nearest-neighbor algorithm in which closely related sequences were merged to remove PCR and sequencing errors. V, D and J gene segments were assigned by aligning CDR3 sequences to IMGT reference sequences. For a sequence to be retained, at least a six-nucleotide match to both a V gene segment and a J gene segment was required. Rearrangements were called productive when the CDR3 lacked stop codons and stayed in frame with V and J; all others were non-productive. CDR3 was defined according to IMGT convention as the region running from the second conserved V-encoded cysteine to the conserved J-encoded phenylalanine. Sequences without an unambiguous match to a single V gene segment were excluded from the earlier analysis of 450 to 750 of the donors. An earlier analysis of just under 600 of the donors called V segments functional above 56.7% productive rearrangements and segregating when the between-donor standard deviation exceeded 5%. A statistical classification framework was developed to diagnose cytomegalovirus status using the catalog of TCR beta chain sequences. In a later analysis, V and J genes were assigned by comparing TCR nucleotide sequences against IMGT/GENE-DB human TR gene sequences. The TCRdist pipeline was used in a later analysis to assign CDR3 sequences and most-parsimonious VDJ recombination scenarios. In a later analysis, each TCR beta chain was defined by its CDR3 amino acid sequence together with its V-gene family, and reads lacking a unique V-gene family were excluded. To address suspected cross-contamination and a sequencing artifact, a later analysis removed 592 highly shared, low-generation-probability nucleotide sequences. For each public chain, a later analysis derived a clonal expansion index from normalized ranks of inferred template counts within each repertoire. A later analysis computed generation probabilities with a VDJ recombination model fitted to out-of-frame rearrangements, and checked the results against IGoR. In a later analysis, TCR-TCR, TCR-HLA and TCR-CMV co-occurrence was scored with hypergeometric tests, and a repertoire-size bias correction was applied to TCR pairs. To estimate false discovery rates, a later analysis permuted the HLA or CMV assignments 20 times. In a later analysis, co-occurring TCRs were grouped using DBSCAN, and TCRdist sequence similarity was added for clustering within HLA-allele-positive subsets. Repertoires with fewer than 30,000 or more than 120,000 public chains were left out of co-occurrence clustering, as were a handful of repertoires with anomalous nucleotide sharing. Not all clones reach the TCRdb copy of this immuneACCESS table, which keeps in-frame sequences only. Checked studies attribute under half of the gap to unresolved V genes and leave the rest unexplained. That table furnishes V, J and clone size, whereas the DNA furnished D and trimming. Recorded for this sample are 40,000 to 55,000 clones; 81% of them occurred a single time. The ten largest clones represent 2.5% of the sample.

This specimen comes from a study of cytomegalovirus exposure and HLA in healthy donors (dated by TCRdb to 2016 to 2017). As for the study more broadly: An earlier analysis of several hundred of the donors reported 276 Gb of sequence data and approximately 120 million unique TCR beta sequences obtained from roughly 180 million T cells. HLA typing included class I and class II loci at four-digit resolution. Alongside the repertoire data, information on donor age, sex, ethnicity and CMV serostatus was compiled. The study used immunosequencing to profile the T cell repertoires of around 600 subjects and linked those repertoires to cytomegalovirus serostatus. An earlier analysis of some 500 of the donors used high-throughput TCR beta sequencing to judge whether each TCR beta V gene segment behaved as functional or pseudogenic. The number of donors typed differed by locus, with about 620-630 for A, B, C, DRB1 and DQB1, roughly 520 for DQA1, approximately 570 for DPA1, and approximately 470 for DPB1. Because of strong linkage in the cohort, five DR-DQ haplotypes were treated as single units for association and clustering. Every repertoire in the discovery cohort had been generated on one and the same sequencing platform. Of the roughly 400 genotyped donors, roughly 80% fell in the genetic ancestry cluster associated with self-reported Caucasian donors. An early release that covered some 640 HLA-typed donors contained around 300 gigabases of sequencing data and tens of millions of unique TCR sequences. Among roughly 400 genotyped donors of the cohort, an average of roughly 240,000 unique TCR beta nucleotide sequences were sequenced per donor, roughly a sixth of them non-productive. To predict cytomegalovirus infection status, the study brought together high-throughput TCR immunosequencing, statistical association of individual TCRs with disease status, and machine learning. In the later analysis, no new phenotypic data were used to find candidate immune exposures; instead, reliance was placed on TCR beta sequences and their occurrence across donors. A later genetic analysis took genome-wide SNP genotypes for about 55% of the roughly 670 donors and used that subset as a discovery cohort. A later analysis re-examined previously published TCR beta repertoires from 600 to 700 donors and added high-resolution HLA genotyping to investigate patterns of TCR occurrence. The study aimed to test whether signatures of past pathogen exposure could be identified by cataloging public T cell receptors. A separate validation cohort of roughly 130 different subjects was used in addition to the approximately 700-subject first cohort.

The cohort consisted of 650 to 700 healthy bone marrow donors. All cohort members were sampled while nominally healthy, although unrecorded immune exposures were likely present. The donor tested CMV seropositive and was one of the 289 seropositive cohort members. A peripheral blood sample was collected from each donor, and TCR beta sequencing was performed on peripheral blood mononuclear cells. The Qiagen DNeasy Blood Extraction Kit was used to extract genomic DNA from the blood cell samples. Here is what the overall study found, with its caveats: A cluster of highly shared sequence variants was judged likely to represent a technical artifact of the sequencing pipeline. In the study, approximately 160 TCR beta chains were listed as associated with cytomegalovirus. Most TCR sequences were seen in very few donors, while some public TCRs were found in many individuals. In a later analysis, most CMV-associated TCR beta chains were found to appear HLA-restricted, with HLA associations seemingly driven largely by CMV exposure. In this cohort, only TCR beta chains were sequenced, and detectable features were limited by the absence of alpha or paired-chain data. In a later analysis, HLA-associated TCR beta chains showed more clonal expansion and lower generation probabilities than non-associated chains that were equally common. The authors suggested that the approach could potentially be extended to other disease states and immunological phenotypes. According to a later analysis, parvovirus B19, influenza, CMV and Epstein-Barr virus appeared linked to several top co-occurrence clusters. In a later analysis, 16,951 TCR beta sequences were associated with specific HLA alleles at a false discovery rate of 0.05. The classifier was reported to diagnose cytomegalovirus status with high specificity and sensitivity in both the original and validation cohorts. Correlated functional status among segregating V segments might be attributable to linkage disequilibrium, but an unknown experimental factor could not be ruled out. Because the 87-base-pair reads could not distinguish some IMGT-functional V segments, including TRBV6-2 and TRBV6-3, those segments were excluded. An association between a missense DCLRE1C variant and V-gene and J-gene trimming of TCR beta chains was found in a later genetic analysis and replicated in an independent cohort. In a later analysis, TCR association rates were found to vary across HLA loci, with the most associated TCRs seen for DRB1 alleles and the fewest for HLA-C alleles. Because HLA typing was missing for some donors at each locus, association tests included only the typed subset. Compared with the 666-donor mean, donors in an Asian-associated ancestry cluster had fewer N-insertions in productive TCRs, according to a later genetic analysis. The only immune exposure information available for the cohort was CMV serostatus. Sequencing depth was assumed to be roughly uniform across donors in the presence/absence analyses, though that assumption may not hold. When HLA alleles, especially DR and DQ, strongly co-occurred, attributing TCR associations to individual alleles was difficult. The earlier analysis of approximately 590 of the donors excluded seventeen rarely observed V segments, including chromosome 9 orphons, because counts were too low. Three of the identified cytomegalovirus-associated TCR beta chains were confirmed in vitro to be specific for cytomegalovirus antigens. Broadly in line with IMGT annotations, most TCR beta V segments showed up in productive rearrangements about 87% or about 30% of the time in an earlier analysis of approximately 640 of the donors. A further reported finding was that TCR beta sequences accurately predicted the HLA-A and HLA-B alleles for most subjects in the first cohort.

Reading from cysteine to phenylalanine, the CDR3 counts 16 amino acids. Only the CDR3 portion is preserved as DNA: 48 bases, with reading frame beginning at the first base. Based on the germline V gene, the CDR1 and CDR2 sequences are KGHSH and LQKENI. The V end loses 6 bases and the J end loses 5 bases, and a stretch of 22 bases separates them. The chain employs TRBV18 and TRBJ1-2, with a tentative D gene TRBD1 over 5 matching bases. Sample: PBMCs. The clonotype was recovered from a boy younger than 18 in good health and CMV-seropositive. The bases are TGTGCCAGCTCCCCGACCGGGACTGGGGCCTCATATGGCTACACCTTC. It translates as CASSPTGTGASYGYTF.